The 20 T cell receptor beta chains given below trace back to one sample, sequenced in a study of CD8+ T cells in alopecia areata. Indicated treatment: oral pan-JAK inhibitor, 5-10 mg twice daily. Extracted from the samples, RNA was reverse transcribed into cDNA to serve as the sequencing template. The protocol was immunoSEQ multiplex PCR, while the TCRdb copy is restricted to in-frame clones and leaves out a portion. In the table there are 210,000 or so clones, approximately 72% of which are singletons. The material sequenced was CD4+ T cells sorted from blood, taken around week 44, from a patient treated with tofacitinib. These receptors all stem from a human donor with alopecia areata.

This sequence joins TRBV2 and TRBJ1-3; D gene uncertain. Germline V CDR1 and CDR2: SNHLY, FYNNEI. V was pared by 7 bases and J by 4 bases, with 11 bases between. This CDR3 contains 13 residues. Written as DNA, the CDR3 is TGTGCCAGCAACCCAGGCCAGGGAAACACCATATATTTT. Translating it yields CASNPGQGNTIYF.

DNA for the CDR3: TGTGCCAGCAGCTCACTTGACAGGGGGAACACTGAAGCTTTCTTT. This sequence encodes CASSSLDRGNTEAFF. J is TRBJ1-1 and V is TRBV5-6, with 8 bases aligning to TRBD1. Germline trimming cut 3 bases from V and 1 base from J; bases unmatched to any gene: 5. Germline assignment: CDR1 SGHDT and CDR2 YYEEEE. The CDR3 has 15 residues.

The J gene is TRBJ2-1, the V gene TRBV29-1; the match to TRBD2 covers 7 bases. The CDR3 is 14 amino acids. The ends lost 2 bases at V and 9 bases at J; junction bases unmatched: 10. CDR1 is SQVTM, CDR2 ANQGSEA, per germline. The chain's CDR3 is CSVEYGGYASEQFF. The CDR3 region has the DNA TGCAGCGTTGAATACGGGGGGTACGCCAGTGAGCAGTTCTTC.

The CDR3 spells CASSTDRPYEQYF. The CDR3 DNA sequence: TGTGCCAGCAGTACGGACAGACCCTACGAGCAGTACTTC. The chain links TRBV28 to TRBJ2-7; D may be TRBD1 (6 bases). The CDR3 covers 13 residues. Germline CDR1 reads MDHEN; CDR2 reads SYDVKM. V lost 5 bases, J lost 2 bases, and 10 bases lay in between.

This clone is a singleton in its sample. The rearrangement joins TRBV5-1 to TRBJ1-2; TRBD1 aligns across 7 bases. The CDR3 sequence is 15 residues long. After removal of 0 bases from V and 7 bases from J, the junction contained 9 bases not matched to a gene. CDR1 and CDR2 (germline): SGHRS, YFSETQ. CDR3: CASSLGQGSSGGYTF. The CDR3 DNA reads as TGCGCCAGCAGCTTGGGACAGGGCTCTTCCGGTGGCTACACCTTC.

The V and J genes are TRBV14 and TRBJ2-7; unclear D gene. The CDR3 length is 12 residues. CDR1 and CDR2 from the germline V gene are SGHDN and FVKESK. V was trimmed by 5 bases and J by 6 bases, leaving 11 bases between them. This CDR3 reads CASSTIGFEQYF. The CDR3 coding sequence is TGTGCCAGCAGCACCATCGGGTTCGAGCAGTACTTC.

The chain has TRBV2 and TRBJ2-3; no definite D call. The germline V gene has CDR1 SNHLY and CDR2 FYNNEI. This CDR3 comprises 14 residues. V lost 6 bases and J 2 bases, leaving 12 bases between the germline ends. DNA for the CDR3: TGTGCCAGCAGGTTTACGCACCCCACAGATACGCAGTATTTT. It is translated as CASRFTHPTDTQYF.

This clone appeared a few times. The chain employs TRBV2 and TRBJ1-1; D unclear. V was trimmed by 7 bases and J by 4 bases, leaving 13 bases between them. The CDR3 is 13 residues long. Germline loops: CDR1 SNHLY, CDR2 FYNNEI. The DNA for the CDR3 is TGTGCCAGCAAAGCCCTCGTGGGCACTGAAGCTTTCTTT. Its protein is CASKALVGTEAFF. Together with reference TRBV2 and TRBJ1-1, the CDR3 gives the full variable domain: EPEVTQTPSHQVTQMGQEVILRCVPISNHLYFYWYRQILGQKVEFLVSFYNNEISEKSEIFDDQFSVERPDGSNFTLKIRSTKLEDSAMYFCASKALVGTEAFFGQGTRLTVV.

There are a few counts of this clone. The CDR3 DNA reads TGTGCCAGCAGCGAAGGGGACAGCGGCAATCAGCCCCAGCATTTT. Residues: CASSEGDSGNQPQHF. The chain carries TRBV7-8 and TRBJ1-5; 7 bases are a match to TRBD1. There are 15 residues in the CDR3. From germline, CDR1 is SGHVS and CDR2 FQNEAQ. V was pared by 5 bases and J by 2 bases, with 6 bases of the junction left unmatched. The variable domain in full, completed from reference TRBV7-8 and TRBJ1-5, reads GAGVSQSPRYKVAKRGQDVALRCDPISGHVSLFWYQQALGQGPEFLTYFQNEAQLDKSGLPSDRFFAERPEGSVSTLKIQRTQQEDSAVYLCASSEGDSGNQPQHFGDGTRLSIL.

The J gene is TRBJ1-5, the V gene TRBV30; D is possibly TRBD1 (5 bases). Between the trimmed V and J ends, which lost 0 bases and 4 bases, there was a span of 7 bases. Germline V gives CDR1 GTSNPN, CDR2 SVGIG (reference sequence). CDR3 length equals 13 residues. Here the CDR3 reads CAWSVQENQPQHF. The DNA of the CDR3 is TGTGCCTGGAGTGTACAGGAGAATCAGCCCCAGCATTTT.

This clone appeared a single time. V and J are TRBV7-3 and TRBJ1-1; the D is unclear. CDR1 SGHTA and CDR2 FQGTGA come from the germline V gene. The V end lost 5 bases, the J end lost 7 bases, and 14 bases lay between the germline ends. The CDR3 has 13 amino acids. The CDR3 loop is CASSRRTESEAFF. CDR3 coding DNA: TGTGCCAGCAGCCGTAGAACCGAGAGTGAAGCTTTCTTT.

The genes are TRBV15 and TRBJ1-2; D gene ambiguous. V lost 3 bases and J lost 8, with 16 bases in between. Germline lookup yields CDR1 LNHNV and CDR2 YYDKDF (reference sequence). CDR3 length: 14 residues. The CDR3 region is CATSREKVGGGYTF. The CDR3 DNA sequence: TGTGCCACCAGCAGGGAGAAGGTCGGAGGCGGCTACACCTTC.

The chain is built from TRBV7-2 and TRBJ2-7; 9 bases are a match to TRBD1. Per the germline V gene, CDR1 is SGHTA and CDR2 is FQGNSA. The CDR3 runs 14 residues. The ends lost 2 bases at V and 4 bases at J; junction bases unmatched: 3. Here the CDR3 reads CASSLTGGGYEQYF. The CDR3 nucleotides read TGTGCCAGCAGCTTAACAGGGGGCGGGTACGAGCAGTACTTC.

The gene calls are TRBV7-9 and TRBJ2-1; D gene uncertain. This CDR3 has 16 residues. The germline V and J ends were trimmed by 3 bases and 5 bases, with 17 bases remaining between them. Germline lookup yields CDR1 SEHNR and CDR2 FQNEAQ (reference sequence). The CDR3 region is CASSLGTTSLNNEQFF. DNA of the CDR3: TGTGCCAGCAGCTTGGGTACAACAAGCCTCAACAATGAGCAGTTCTTC.

This clone was recorded once. The chain carries TRBV27 and TRBJ2-3; maybe TRBD1 (6 bases). This CDR3 spans 16 amino acids. Germline loops: CDR1 MNHEY, CDR2 SMNVEV (reference sequence). V lost 2 bases, J lost 3 bases, and 15 bases lay in between. CDR3 DNA sequence: TGTGCCAGCAGTTTACTACAGGGAATCAGAACAGATACGCAGTATTTT. Translating gives CASSLLQGIRTDTQYF.

For this clone: Other nucleotide sequences in the sample specify the same CDR3. CDR3 sequence reads: CSVVGSSYEQYF. CDR3 bases: TGCAGCGTTGTCGGTAGTTCCTACGAGCAGTACTTC. The rearrangement uses TRBV29-1 and TRBJ2-7; D gene unclear. Germline CDR1 SQVTM, CDR2 ANQGSEA. The germline V and J ends were trimmed by 4 bases and 1 base, with 8 bases remaining between them. This CDR3 is 12 amino acids long.

V and J are TRBV7-2 and TRBJ2-7; a possible D gene is TRBD1 (6 bases). Trimming stripped 0 bases from V and 3 bases from J, with 12 bases between. This CDR3 comprises 15 residues. The germline CDR1 and CDR2 sequences are SGHTA and FQGNSA. The CDR3 protein is CASSLATTGFYEQYF. The CDR3 DNA reads TGTGCCAGCAGCTTAGCTACTACAGGGTTCTACGAGCAGTACTTC.

The chain combines TRBV30 with TRBJ1-5; a possible D gene is TRBD1 (5 bases). The germline V gene encodes CDR1 GTSNPN and CDR2 SVGIG (reference sequence). The CDR3 is 13 amino acids. V was trimmed by 2 bases and J by 7 bases, leaving 12 bases between them. CDR3 amino acids: CAWSKGARQPQHF. The CDR3 nucleotides are TGTGCCTGGAGTAAAGGGGCGAGGCAGCCCCAGCATTTT.

This chain joins TRBV29-1 and TRBJ2-7, with 7 bases identical to TRBD1. CDR3 length: 17 amino acids. The trim removed 4 bases at V and 2 bases at J, leaving 17 bases unmatched. Germline V gene data show CDR1 as SQVTM and CDR2 as ANQGSEA. The CDR3 loop is CSVVTPTRVQGAYEQYF. The DNA of the CDR3 is TGCAGCGTTGTTACCCCGACGCGGGTGCAGGGGGCCTACGAGCAGTACTTC.

This chain joins TRBV5-4 and TRBJ2-1, with 13 nucleotides matching TRBD2. Losses at the gene ends were 7 bases for V and 6 bases for J; bases not matched to a gene: 4. Looked up from germline, CDR1 is SGHNT and CDR2 is YYREEE (reference sequence). The CDR3 runs to 14 residues. The DNA of the CDR3 is TGTGCCAGCGGACTAGCGGGGGTGACCAATGAGCAGTTCTTC. Translating it yields CASGLAGVTNEQFF. Looking up the rest from reference TRBV5-4 and TRBJ2-1 gives the full variable domain: ETGVTQSPTHLIKTRGQQVTLRCSSQSGHNTVSWYQQALGQGPQFIFQYYREEENGRGNFPPRFSGLQFPNYSSELNVNALELDDSALYLCASGLAGVTNEQFFGPGTRLTVL.